Listed here is a single T cell receptor (beta chain). Sequencing was performed with immunoSEQ multiplex PCR; in TCRdb, only in-frame clones are kept and a portion is missing. Altogether about 80,000 clones are present, about 94% being singletons, with the ten largest covering 0.38%. This sample stems from a study of technical replicates of blood from a few donors. The ends lost 4 bases at V and 3 bases at J; junction bases unmatched: 8. The germline gives CDR1 MNHEY, CDR2 SVGAGI. This CDR3 comprises 16 residues. The sample taken for sequencing was T cells isolated from PBMCs. This chain uses TRBV6-5 with TRBJ2-2; 7 nucleotides line up with TRBD2. The receptor's source is a human donor in good health. As DNA, the CDR3 is TGTGCCAGCAGTTTCCTAGCGGTTGCTCACACCGGGGAGCTGTTTTTT. Translation: CASSFLAVAHTGELFF.